The 19 T cell receptor beta chains given below trace back to one sample, sequenced in a study of blood T cell repertoires in COVID-19. This table comes from immunoSEQ multiplex PCR, and its TCRdb copy is limited to in-frame clones, with some not included. The profile shows about 110,000 clones, about 75% of them singletons. Sequencing input: peripheral blood. The receptors stem from a woman aged 80 or over with active or convalescent COVID-19.

The chain has TRBV18 and TRBJ1-6; a possible D gene is TRBD1 (5 bases). The CDR3 covers 15 residues. Germline V gene data show CDR1 as KGHSH and CDR2 as LQKENI. V gave up 2 bases and J gave up 6 bases, with 11 bases separating them. The CDR3 sequence: CASSPGWTSNSPLHF. The CDR3 region has the DNA TGTGCCAGCTCACCAGGATGGACAAGTAATTCACCCCTCCACTTT.

In its sample, this clone was seen a few times. The gene calls are TRBV2 and TRBJ2-7; 7 bases match TRBD2. The CDR3 contains 15 residues. The J segment lost 2 bases and the V segment lost 8 bases, leaving 12 bases of the junction unmatched. Germline CDR1 SNHLY, CDR2 FYNNEI. CDR3 nucleotides: TGTGCCAGCGGATCTAGCGGAGGGTTAACCTACGAGCAGTACTTC. As protein: CASGSSGGLTYEQYF.

CDR3 nucleotide sequence: TGTGCCACCAGCAGAGGGACTGTCGGGGAGCTGTTTTTT. This translates into CATSRGTVGELFF. The rearrangement joins TRBV15 to TRBJ2-2; a possible D gene is TRBD2 (5 bases). V lost 1 base to trimming and J lost 7 bases, with 7 bases between them. This CDR3 spans 13 amino acids. In germline, CDR1 is LNHNV, CDR2 YYDKDF (reference sequence).

Only a few counts were recorded for this clone. V gene TRBV7-9 combines with J gene TRBJ1-5; perhaps TRBD1 as D (6 bases). CDR1 is SEHNR and CDR2 is FQNEAQ in the germline V gene (reference sequence). V was shortened by 5 bases and J by 2 bases, with 10 bases between the two germline ends. This CDR3 is 14 amino acids long. CDR3 sequence reads: CASSRGGGNQPQHF. CDR3 DNA sequence: TGTGCCAGCAGCCGGGGGGGCGGCAATCAGCCCCAGCATTTT.

The count of this clone is one. The chain has TRBV27 and TRBJ2-5; 7 bases are a match to TRBD2. Trimming took 7 bases from V and 0 from J; bases not matched to a gene: 5. The CDR3 is made up of 14 amino acids. CDR1 MNHEY and CDR2 SMNVEV come from the germline V gene (reference sequence). CDR3 sequence (DNA): TGTGCCAGCAAGGCTAGCGGTTACCAAGAGACCCAGTACTTC. Its translation: CASKASGYQETQYF.

The chain combines TRBV18 with TRBJ2-3; D uncertain. The CDR3 length is 13 residues. The germline CDR1 and CDR2 sequences are KGHSH and LQKENI. V lost 3 bases and J lost 6, with 10 bases in between. The CDR3 DNA sequence: TGTGCCAGCTCACCTATACTTCTCGATACGCAGTATTTT. Amino acids: CASSPILLDTQYF.

The rearrangement links TRBV7-3 to TRBJ1-1, with a tentative D call TRBD1 (5 bases). V lost 5 bases to trimming and J lost 4 bases, with 17 bases between them. The CDR3 length is 15 residues. CDR1 and CDR2 from the germline V gene are SGHTA and FQGTGA. The CDR3 sequence is CASSPQGFRVTEAFF. The CDR3 DNA sequence: TGTGCCAGCAGCCCCCAAGGGTTCAGGGTCACTGAAGCTTTCTTT.

The chain carries TRBV7-9 and TRBJ2-5; D is undetermined. This CDR3 is built from 15 residues. Germline loops: CDR1 SEHNR, CDR2 FQNEAQ (reference sequence). V was cut by 4 bases and J by 5 bases, with 17 bases left in between. CDR3 sequence (DNA): TGTGCCAGCAGCTCTCTAGTCGGTGGTAGGGAGACCCAGTACTTC. Amino acid sequence: CASSSLVGGRETQYF.

The genes are TRBV7-9 and TRBJ1-1; the D is unclear. There are 13 residues in the CDR3. Deletions cut 5 bases from V and 1 base from J, with 8 bases between. CDR1 and CDR2 from the germline V gene are SEHNR and FQNEAQ (reference sequence). The CDR3 is CASSPPWNTEAFF. Written as DNA, the CDR3 is TGTGCCAGCAGCCCCCCATGGAACACTGAAGCTTTCTTT.

This clone was seen a single time. The chain employs TRBV6-6 and TRBJ1-2; 10 bases map to TRBD1. The V gene end was trimmed by 5 bases and the J gene end by 5 bases; junction bases not matched to a gene: 2. This CDR3 comprises 13 residues. The germline CDR1 and CDR2 sequences are MNHNY and SVGAGI (reference sequence). The CDR3 DNA sequence: TGTGCCAGCAGTCAGGGACAGGGGTATGGCTACACCTTC. Translation: CASSQGQGYGYTF.

The chain joins TRBV14 to TRBJ2-1; weak D call: TRBD1 (5 bases). The CDR3 has 15 amino acids. Trimming left V 2 bases short and J 2 bases short, with 10 bases between. Germline values: CDR1 SGHDN, CDR2 FVKESK. CDR3 protein: CASSQLGVAYNEQFF. Here the CDR3 DNA reads TGTGCCAGCAGCCAATTAGGGGTGGCCTACAATGAGCAGTTCTTC.

At least ten counts were recorded for this clone. The chain recombines TRBV7-8 with TRBJ2-7; 14 bases line up with TRBD2. J was trimmed by 3 bases and V by 3 bases; bases with no gene match: 13. The CDR3 is 19 amino acids. Germline loops: CDR1 SGHVS, CDR2 FQNEAQ. CDR3 nucleotides: TGTGCCAGCAGCTTCAAACGATCGGGACTAGCGGGAGTAAACTACGAGCAGTACTTC. This codes for CASSFKRSGLAGVNYEQYF.

The chain carries TRBV28 and TRBJ2-7; TRBD2 aligns across 9 bases. Germline loops: CDR1 MDHEN, CDR2 SYDVKM. Germline trimming cut 3 bases from V and 2 bases from J; bases unmatched to any gene: 8. The CDR3 runs to 16 residues. The chain's CDR3 is CASSFSLAGLTYEQYF. The CDR3 nucleotides read TGTGCCAGCAGTTTTTCCCTAGCGGGATTAACCTACGAGCAGTACTTC.

The CDR3 coding sequence is TGTGCCAGCAGCTCCGGGACTTACAATGAGCAGTTCTTC. Its protein product is CASSSGTYNEQFF. The V gene is TRBV9, the J gene TRBJ2-1; a weak D match, TRBD2 (6 bases). Germline V gene data show CDR1 as SGDLS and CDR2 as YYNGEE. V lost 4 bases and J 4 bases, leaving 9 bases between the germline ends. The CDR3 covers 13 residues. The full variable domain, completed using reference TRBV9 and TRBJ2-1, is DSGVTQTPKHLITATGQRVTLRCSPRSGDLSVYWYQQSLDQGLQFLIQYYNGEERAKGNILERFSAQQFPDLHSELNLSSLELGDSALYFCASSSGTYNEQFFGPGTRLTVL.

This clone was seen a single time. The V call is TRBV9, the J call TRBJ2-1; maybe TRBD2 (7 bases). V was trimmed by 4 bases and J by 3 bases, leaving 14 bases between them. Germline CDR1 reads SGDLS; CDR2 reads YYNGEE. This CDR3 comprises 15 residues. CDR3 sequence (DNA): TGTGCCAGCAGCCCCAGGGAGGGGGTCTACAATGAGCAGTTCTTC. Amino acid sequence: CASSPREGVYNEQFF.

This clone was picked up one time. This rearrangement joins TRBV5-1 to TRBJ2-3; maybe TRBD2 (6 bases). With 1 base removed from V and 4 bases from J, the gap between germline ends came to 16 bases. This CDR3 has 16 amino acids. CDR1 and CDR2 from the germline V gene are SGHRS and YFSETQ. The CDR3 reads CASSLTGSNVADTQYF. The CDR3 nucleotides read TGCGCCAGCAGCTTGACCGGGAGTAATGTAGCAGATACGCAGTATTTT. The whole variable domain, remainder taken from reference TRBV5-1 and TRBJ2-3, is KAGVTQTPRYLIKTRGQQVTLSCSPISGHRSVSWYQQTPGQGLQFLFEYFSETQRNKGNFPGRFSGRQFSNSRSEMNVSTLELGDSALYLCASSLTGSNVADTQYFGPGTRLTVL.

The chain uses TRBV6-6 and TRBJ1-6; 11 bases are a match to TRBD1. Trimming removed 6 bases from V and 11 bases from J; junction bases left unmatched: 9. The germline gives CDR1 MNHNY, CDR2 SVGAGI (reference sequence). The CDR3 extends over 15 amino acids. The CDR3 sequence: CASSTGTGGFAPLHF. The CDR3 region has the DNA TGTGCCAGCAGCACCGGGACAGGGGGATTTGCACCCCTCCACTTT.

This chain links TRBV6-5 with TRBJ2-2; perhaps TRBD1 as D (5 bases). The CDR3 extends over 16 amino acids. Per the germline V gene, CDR1 is MNHEY and CDR2 is SVGAGI. The V and J ends lost 2 bases and 5 bases respectively, with 15 bases between them. The CDR3 bases are TGTGCCAGCAGTTACGGGGCGGTCCCGAGGACCGGGGAGCTGTTTTTT. It specifies CASSYGAVPRTGELFF.

This rearrangement joins TRBV5-1 to TRBJ1-5, with unresolved D. Germline values: CDR1 SGHRS, CDR2 YFSETQ. The CDR3 consists of 15 residues. V was trimmed by 0 bases and J by 0 bases, leaving 7 bases between them. The CDR3 reads CASSLAPNSNQPQHF. CDR3 DNA: TGCGCCAGCAGCTTGGCCCCTAATAGCAATCAGCCCCAGCATTTT.